Below, 29 T cell receptor beta chains from the same sample are listed, as sequenced in a study of T cell responses to AZD1222 COVID-19 vaccine. Clones were read by immunoSEQ multiplex PCR, and TCRdb kept only the in-frame ones, dropping some. The repertoire consists of approximately 220,000 clones, with 90% to 95% occurring once and the leading ten covering 0.95% to 1.1%. The sample was peripheral blood, taken on day 0 of MenACWY control vaccination. These receptors originate from an adult in good health.

The chain employs TRBV6-5 and TRBJ1-2, with a tentative D call TRBD1 (6 bases). Trimming pared 6 bases from V and 3 bases from J, leaving 17 bases between. The CDR3 has 15 residues. The germline V gene encodes CDR1 MNHEY and CDR2 SVGAGI. This CDR3 is CASSEGRQGYYGYTF. For the CDR3, the DNA is TGTGCCAGCAGCGAGGGACGCCAGGGGTACTATGGCTACACCTTC.

This clone came up once. This chain joins TRBV7-9 and TRBJ1-5; TRBD1 is a possible D gene (5 bases). The germline V gene has CDR1 SEHNR and CDR2 FQNEAQ (reference sequence). V dropped 2 bases and J dropped 2 bases, with 13 bases sitting between them. The CDR3 has 16 amino acids. CDR3 sequence: CASSLSQGGGNQPQHF. DNA for the CDR3: TGTGCCAGCAGCTTAAGCCAGGGCGGTGGCAATCAGCCCCAGCATTTT.

The chain has TRBV7-2 and TRBJ1-5; 7 bases line up with TRBD1. Germline CDR1 reads SGHTA; CDR2 reads FQGNSA. There are 16 residues in the CDR3. Trimming removed 5 bases from V and 2 bases from J; junction bases left unmatched: 9. CDR3 residues: CASSPRRTGRNQPQHF. In nucleotides, the CDR3 is TGTGCCAGCAGCCCTCGTCGGACAGGCCGCAATCAGCCCCAGCATTTT.

The chain employs TRBV18 and TRBJ1-1; D not resolved. This CDR3 has 14 residues. The germline CDR1 and CDR2 sequences are KGHSH and LQKENI. V was cut by 1 base and J by 5 bases, with 11 bases left in between. The CDR3 bases are TGTGCCAGCTCACCACGCACGGGAGGGACTGAAGCTTTCTTT. This translates into CASSPRTGGTEAFF.

The rearrangement links TRBV4-2 to TRBJ2-3, with TRBD2 matching 8 bases. Germline CDR1 reads LGHNA; CDR2 reads YNFKEQ. V was pared by 0 bases and J by 4 bases, with 6 bases of the junction left unmatched. The CDR3 loop spans 16 amino acids. The CDR3 DNA sequence: TGTGCCAGCAGCCAAGATATAGGACTAGCCTCAGATACGCAGTATTTT. This codes for CASSQDIGLASDTQYF.

The chain recombines TRBV29-1 with TRBJ1-2; unclear D gene. CDR1 SQVTM and CDR2 ANQGSEA come from the germline V gene. V lost 1 base to trimming and J lost 4 bases, with 4 bases between them. The CDR3 consists of 11 residues. The CDR3 region has the DNA TGCAGCGTTGAAGGGGTCTATGGCTACACCTTC. This encodes CSVEGVYGYTF.

The J gene is TRBJ2-7, the V gene TRBV7-2, with D tentatively TRBD1 (5 bases). The germline V and J ends were trimmed by 5 bases and 2 bases, with 13 bases remaining between them. Germline lookup yields CDR1 SGHTA and CDR2 FQGNSA. CDR3 length: 14 residues. CDR3 residues: CASSQLGPPYEQYF. The CDR3 DNA follows: TGTGCCAGCAGCCAATTGGGGCCCCCCTACGAGCAGTACTTC.

The chain carries TRBV15 and TRBJ1-2; unclear D gene. CDR1 and CDR2 from the germline V gene are LNHNV and YYDKDF (reference sequence). Trimming pared 0 bases from V and 6 bases from J, leaving 8 bases between. The CDR3 spans 13 residues. The CDR3 sequence: CATSRDVRNGYTF. CDR3 bases: TGTGCCACCAGCAGAGATGTAAGGAATGGCTACACCTTC.

The chain links TRBV29-1 to TRBJ2-2; TRBD2 might be the D (6 bases). V was clipped by 1 base and J by 4 bases, with 10 bases between them. Germline V CDR1 and CDR2: SQVTM, ANQGSEA. This CDR3 region has 14 residues. CDR3 residues: CSVEGGEFTGELFF. DNA for the CDR3: TGCAGCGTTGAAGGGGGGGAGTTCACCGGGGAGCTGTTTTTT.

V gene TRBV12-3 or TRBV12-4 combines with J gene TRBJ1-1; D gene ambiguous. Deletions cut 3 bases from V and 1 base from J, with 6 bases between. CDR3 length: 13 amino acids. CDR3 nucleotides: TGTGCCAGCAGTTTTTATGAGAACACTGAAGCTTTCTTT. It is translated as CASSFYENTEAFF.

The J gene is TRBJ1-2, the V gene TRBV5-1, with 10 nucleotides matching TRBD1. With V trimmed by 4 bases and J by 7 bases, 4 bases remained unmatched. The CDR3 consists of 13 residues. CDR1 is SGHRS, CDR2 YFSETQ, per germline. CDR3 in amino acids: CASSLGQGFGYTF. CDR3 bases: TGCGCCAGCAGCCTGGGACAGGGGTTTGGCTACACCTTC.

The chain uses TRBV2 and TRBJ1-4; no firm D call. Germline V lookup: CDR1 SNHLY, CDR2 FYNNEI. The V end was cut by 7 bases, the J end by 0 bases, with 12 bases between. The CDR3 totals 15 residues. The CDR3 sequence: CASTLDMATNEKLFF. The CDR3 coding sequence is TGTGCCAGCACCCTAGACATGGCAACTAATGAAAAACTGTTTTTT.

DNA of the CDR3: TGTGCCAGCAGCACGGGACTAGCGGGAGCCTACAATGAGCAGTTCTTC. Translating gives CASSTGLAGAYNEQFF. The chain is built from TRBV5-5 and TRBJ2-1; 14 bases match TRBD2. The germline V gene encodes CDR1 SGHKS and CDR2 YYEKEE (reference sequence). Losses at the gene ends were 4 bases for V and 2 bases for J; bases not matched to a gene: 2. CDR3 length: 16 amino acids. The entire variable domain, with the rest obtained from reference TRBV5-5 and TRBJ2-1, is as follows: DAGVTQSPTHLIKTRGQQVTLRCSPISGHKSVSWYQQVLGQGPQFIFQYYEKEERGRGNFPDRFSARQFPNYSSELNVNALLLGDSALYLCASSTGLAGAYNEQFFGPGTRLTVL.

This rearrangement joins TRBV12-3 or TRBV12-4 to TRBJ1-1; D unclear. This CDR3 spans 11 amino acids. V gave up 6 bases and J gave up 7 bases, with 9 bases separating them. As DNA, the CDR3 is TGTGCCAGCAGCCTCTACAGTGAAGCTTTCTTT. It translates to CASSLYSEAFF.

The chain combines TRBV7-2 with TRBJ1-6; D ambiguous. The germline V gene encodes CDR1 SGHTA and CDR2 FQGNSA. This CDR3 is 16 amino acids long. Trimming stripped 5 bases from V and 2 bases from J, with 13 bases between. The CDR3 loop is CASSKKLRTYNSPLHF. In DNA form, the CDR3 reads TGTGCCAGCAGCAAGAAGCTTCGCACCTATAATTCACCCCTCCACTTT.

The chain uses TRBV4-3 and TRBJ1-5; unclear D gene. V shed 0 bases and J shed 1 base, with 7 bases lying between them. Germline CDR1 and CDR2: LGHNA and YSLEER. The CDR3 loop spans 15 amino acids. The CDR3 sequence: CASSQELSSNQPQHF. DNA of the CDR3: TGCGCCAGCAGCCAAGAACTCAGCAGCAATCAGCCCCAGCATTTT.

V and J are TRBV20-1 and TRBJ2-7; 7 nucleotides match TRBD1. The CDR3 is 11 amino acids. V was pared by 5 bases and J by 7 bases, with 5 bases of the junction left unmatched. The germline V gene has CDR1 DFQATT and CDR2 SNEGSKA (reference sequence). The CDR3 here is CSAGYRGEQYF. CDR3 sequence (DNA): TGCAGTGCTGGCTACAGGGGTGAGCAGTACTTC.

The rearrangement joins TRBV11-2 to TRBJ1-6; D unresolved. This CDR3 contains 14 residues. Per the germline V gene, CDR1 is SGHAT and CDR2 is FQNNGV. V lost 6 bases, J lost 7 bases, and 13 bases lay in between. This chain's CDR3 is CASRPGRRNSPLHF. The DNA for the CDR3 is TGTGCCAGCAGGCCTGGGCGCAGGAATTCACCCCTCCACTTT. Complete variable domain (other parts from reference TRBV11-2 and TRBJ1-6): EAGVAQSPRYKIIEKRQSVAFWCNPISGHATLYWYQQILGQGPKLLIQFQNNGVVDDSQLPKDRFSAERLKGVDSTLKIQPAKLEDSAVYLCASRPGRRNSPLHFGNGTRLTVT.

This chain connects TRBV18 to TRBJ2-6; D unresolved. The CDR3 extends over 19 amino acids. Germline-derived CDR1 and CDR2 are KGHSH and LQKENI. Deletions cut 0 bases from V and 0 bases from J, with 15 bases between. CDR3 bases: TGTGCCAGCTCACCACCTAACGGCAGATCTTTCTCTGGGGCCAACGTCCTGACTTTC. This sequence encodes CASSPPNGRSFSGANVLTF.

The chain recombines TRBV18 with TRBJ2-7; no clear D. Deletions cut 0 bases from V and 2 bases from J, with 5 bases between. There are 13 residues in the CDR3. CDR1 and CDR2 (germline): KGHSH, LQKENI. The CDR3 nucleotides read TGTGCCAGCTCACCACCCAGTCCCTACGAGCAGTACTTC. It codes for CASSPPSPYEQYF.

The chain couples TRBV5-1 to TRBJ1-1, with TRBD1 as a possible D gene (6 bases). Germline-derived CDR1 and CDR2 are SGHRS and YFSETQ. The CDR3 spans 14 residues. The germline V and J ends were trimmed by 4 bases and 4 bases, with 14 bases remaining between them. The chain's CDR3 is CASSPNRAFTEAFF. The DNA for the CDR3 is TGCGCCAGCAGCCCCAACAGGGCATTCACTGAAGCTTTCTTT.

This clone was counted between two and nine times. The chain links TRBV6-1 to TRBJ2-7; 8 bases are a match to TRBD1. The CDR3 extends over 13 amino acids. With 2 bases clipped from V and 12 bases from J, the junction kept 9 bases outside the gene matches. The V gene's germline CDR1 is MNHNS and CDR2 SASEGT. The CDR3 coding sequence is TGTGCCAGCAGTGAAACCGACAGGGGAAGTCGGTACTTC. This encodes CASSETDRGSRYF.

The V and J genes are TRBV10-3 and TRBJ1-2; D is undetermined. Between the trimmed V and J ends, which lost 6 bases and 4 bases, there was a span of 24 bases. The CDR3 has 17 amino acids. Germline V gene lookup returns CDR1 ENHRY and CDR2 SYGVKD. The CDR3 loop reads CAISPREGPPTGYGYTF. The DNA of the CDR3 is TGTGCCATCAGCCCTAGGGAGGGTCCCCCGACTGGCTATGGCTACACCTTC.

This clone was seen only once. The J gene is TRBJ1-3, the V gene TRBV27, with 7 bases matching TRBD1. Germline CDR1 MNHEY, CDR2 SMNVEV (reference sequence). The CDR3 has 15 amino acids. The V segment lost 4 bases and the J segment 1 base; nucleotides outside the gene matches: 4. The CDR3 DNA sequence: TGTGCCAGCAGTTCGCTCAGGGGGTCTGGAAACACCATATATTTT. Its translation is CASSSLRGSGNTIYF.

The V call is TRBV2, the J call TRBJ2-3, with D perhaps TRBD2 (6 bases). The V gene lost 6 bases and the J gene lost 5 bases, with 12 bases spanning the gap. The CDR3 length is 13 residues. Germline V gives CDR1 SNHLY, CDR2 FYNNEI. The CDR3 nucleotides read TGTGCCAGCAGGGGTCGGGAGATAGATACGCAGTATTTT. Its protein product is CASRGREIDTQYF.

This chain joins TRBV3-1 (or the pseudogene TRBV3-2) and TRBJ2-2; TRBD2 matches at 15 bases. There are 19 residues in the CDR3. Germline V gives CDR1 LGHDT, CDR2 YNNKEL (reference sequence). V shed 4 bases, J shed 2 bases, and the junction held 8 bases outside the gene matches. The CDR3 nucleotides read TGTGCCAGCAGCCCCACGTCGGGACTAGCGGGGGGAAACACCGGGGAGCTGTTTTTT. This encodes CASSPTSGLAGGNTGELFF.

The J gene is TRBJ2-7, the V gene TRBV9; D unclear. This CDR3 region has 15 residues. Germline V gene lookup returns CDR1 SGDLS and CDR2 YYNGEE. With 0 bases removed from V and 3 bases from J, the gap between germline ends came to 13 bases. The CDR3 is CASSVGSTLGYEQYF. In DNA, the CDR3 is TGTGCCAGCAGCGTAGGCTCGACCCTTGGCTACGAGCAGTACTTC.

The chain joins TRBV4-3 to TRBJ1-6, with D unresolved. Trimming left V 4 bases short and J 9 bases short, with 10 bases between. The CDR3 loop spans 13 amino acids. Germline assignment: CDR1 LGHNA and CDR2 YSLEER. CDR3 protein: CASSLDLVSPLHF. The CDR3 DNA is TGCGCCAGCAGCCTCGATCTCGTTTCACCCCTCCACTTT.

This clone was counted once. The chain joins TRBV5-1 to TRBJ2-2; 8 bases fit TRBD2. There are 15 residues in the CDR3. Germline lookup yields CDR1 SGHRS and CDR2 YFSETQ. V lost 3 bases and J lost 4; bases outside the gene matches: 5. The CDR3, as DNA: TGCGCCAGCAGCTGGACTAGCCGGGGCACCGGGGAGCTGTTTTTT. This codes for CASSWTSRGTGELFF.